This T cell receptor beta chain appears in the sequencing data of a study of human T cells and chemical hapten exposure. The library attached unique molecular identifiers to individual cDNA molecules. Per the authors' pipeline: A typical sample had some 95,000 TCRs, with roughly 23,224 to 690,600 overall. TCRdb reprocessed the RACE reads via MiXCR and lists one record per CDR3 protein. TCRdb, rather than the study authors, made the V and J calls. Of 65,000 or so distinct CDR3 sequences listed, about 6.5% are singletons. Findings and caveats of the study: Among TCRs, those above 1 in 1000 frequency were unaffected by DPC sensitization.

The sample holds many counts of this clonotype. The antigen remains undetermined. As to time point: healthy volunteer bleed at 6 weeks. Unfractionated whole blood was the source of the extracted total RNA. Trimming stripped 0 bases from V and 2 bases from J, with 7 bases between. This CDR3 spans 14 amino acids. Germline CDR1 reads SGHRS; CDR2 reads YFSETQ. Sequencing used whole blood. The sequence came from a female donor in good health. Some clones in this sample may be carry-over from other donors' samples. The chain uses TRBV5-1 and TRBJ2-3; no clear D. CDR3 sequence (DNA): TGCGCCAGCAGCTTGGGTATGCTCACAGATACGCAGTATTTT. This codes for CASSLGMLTDTQYF. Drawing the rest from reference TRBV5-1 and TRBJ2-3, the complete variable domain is KAGVTQTPRYLIKTRGQQVTLSCSPISGHRSVSWYQQTPGQGLQFLFEYFSETQRNKGNFPGRFSGRQFSNSRSEMNVSTLELGDSALYLCASSLGMLTDTQYFGPGTRLTVL.